These 30 T cell receptor beta chains came from one sample sequenced in a study of T cells in women clearing cervical HPV infection. The assay was immunoSEQ multiplex PCR, and TCRdb's table has in-frame clones only and misses some. The sample features around 31,000 clones, with 7.5% to 9.5% in its top ten. Specimen: blood buffy coat. Receptors were obtained from a woman aged 18 to 75 with a cervical HPV16 infection that either progressed to CIN3+ or cleared (not recorded which).

Points on this clone: The CDR3 end falls 3 residues outside the read, so it is completed with the germline J gene. The chain is built from TRBV5-1 and TRBJ1-2; D perhaps matches TRBD1 (5 bases). The germline V and J ends were trimmed by 4 bases and 5 bases, with 18 bases remaining between them. This CDR3 comprises 15 residues. Germline CDR1 is SGHRS and CDR2 is YFSETQ. The sequenced CDR3 bases are TGCGCCAGCAGCCCTGGAGGGGTTGGAGGGTATGGC. Amino acid sequence: CASSPGGVGGYG. The full CDR3 is CASSPGGVGGYGYTF.

Concerning this clone: With the read ending 3 residues before the CDR3 end, the germline J gene is used to fill in that end. This sequence joins TRBV6-2 or TRBV6-3 and TRBJ1-2; 7 nucleotides align to TRBD1. Germline V gene data show CDR1 as MNHEY and CDR2 as SVGEGT. The V segment lost 8 bases and the J segment 0 bases; nucleotides outside the gene matches: 6. This CDR3 comprises 14 residues. CDR3 DNA (partial): TGTGCCAGCTTCTGGACAGGTTCTAACTATGGC. Translated, it gives CASFWTGSNYG. The entire CDR3 reads CASFWTGSNYGYTF.

To note about this clone: The read stops 3 residues short of the end of the CDR3; the missing end is completed from the germline J gene. The chain combines TRBV7-2 with TRBJ1-2; perhaps TRBD1 as D (6 bases). The CDR3 totals 14 residues. CDR1 is SGHTA and CDR2 is FQGNSA in the germline V gene. V was shortened by 5 bases and J by 2 bases, with 12 bases between the two germline ends. This CDR3 reads CASSKGERNYGYTF. The DNA read from the CDR3 is TGTGCCAGCAGCAAGGGGGAACGAAACTATGGC.

In the case of this clone: The CDR3 end lies 3 residues beyond the end of the read and is filled in from the germline J gene. The V gene is TRBV2, the J gene TRBJ2-7, with TRBD1 matching 8 bases. Per germline, CDR1 SNHLY and CDR2 FYNNEI. This CDR3 spans 13 amino acids. V shed 6 bases, J shed 3 bases, and the junction held 4 bases outside the gene matches. The CDR3 protein is CASSKGQGYEQYF. The sequenced part of the CDR3 DNA is TGTGCCAGCAGCAAAGGACAGGGCTACGAG.

Partial CDR3 DNA: TGTGCCAGCAGCTTATACTCAAGTCGGGACAATGAG. Encoded protein: CASSLYSSRDNE. The complete CDR3 protein is CASSLYSSRDNEQFF. J is TRBJ2-1 and V is TRBV7-3; the D is unclear. The CDR3 end is not reached by the read, which stops 3 residues before it; the germline J gene fills it in. V lost 2 bases to trimming and J lost 5 bases, with 13 bases between them. Germline assignment: CDR1 SGHTA and CDR2 FQGTGA. The CDR3 is 15 residues long.

With regard to this clone: The missing CDR3 end, 3 residues past where the read stops, is filled in from the germline J gene. The J gene is TRBJ1-2, the V gene TRBV29-1, with 7 bases that match TRBD1. The V gene end was trimmed by 6 bases and the J gene end by 2 bases; junction bases not matched to a gene: 9. The CDR3 extends over 14 amino acids. Germline loops: CDR1 SQVTM, CDR2 ANQGSEA. The CDR3 sequence: CSVTRDRTNYGYTF. The CDR3 bases that were read are TGCAGCGTCACCCGGGACAGAACAAACTATGGC.

With regard to this clone: The CDR3 end lies 3 residues beyond the end of the read and is filled in from the germline J gene. The chain is built from TRBV30 and TRBJ1-1, with a weak D call TRBD1 (5 bases). The CDR3 has 13 residues. Looked up from germline, CDR1 is GTSNPN and CDR2 is SVGIG (reference sequence). The CDR3 is CAWRPGLKQSAFF. The sequenced part of the CDR3 DNA is TGTGCCTGGAGACCGGGACTCAAACAGAGC.

Of note for this clone: Sequencing ends 3 residues short of the CDR3 end; the germline J gene provides the rest. The chain couples TRBV19 to TRBJ1-5, with D perhaps matching TRBD1 (6 bases). V lost 7 bases and J lost 4, with 8 bases in between. From germline, CDR1 is LNHDA and CDR2 SQIVND (reference sequence). The CDR3 sequence is 12 residues long. The CDR3: CASKQGNQPQHF. The CDR3 DNA, read in part, is TGTGCCAGTAAACAGGGTAATCAGCCC. Combining the CDR3 with reference TRBV19 and TRBJ1-5 gives the whole variable domain DGGITQSPKYLFRKEGQNVTLSCEQNLNHDAMYWYRQDPGQGLRLIYYSQIVNDFQKGDIAEGYSVSREKKESFPLTVTSAQKNPTAFYLCASKQGNQPQHFGDGTRLSIL.

Notes on this clone: The CDR3 end lies 3 residues beyond the end of the read and is filled in from the germline J gene. The J gene is TRBJ2-1, the V gene TRBV5-1, with TRBD2 matching 13 bases. J was trimmed by 4 bases and V by 3 bases; bases with no gene match: 7. The CDR3 runs to 17 residues. Germline V CDR1 and CDR2: SGHRS, YFSETQ. The CDR3 bases that were read are TGCGCCAGCAGCTCTCTACTAGCGGGGGGGCCATACAATGAG. Protein: CASSSLLAGGPYNE. Given in full, the CDR3 is CASSSLLAGGPYNEQFF.

Details on this clone: The read ends 3 residues shy of where the CDR3 ends; the end is completed using the germline J gene. The chain has TRBV2 and TRBJ2-2; 10 bases agree with TRBD1. The CDR3 loop spans 15 amino acids. Germline loops: CDR1 SNHLY, CDR2 FYNNEI. CDR3 sequence reads: CASSGQGAANEKLFF. Incomplete CDR3 DNA: TGTGCCAGCAGTGGACAGGGGGCGGCTAATGAAAAG.

On this clone itself: The read ends 3 residues shy of where the CDR3 ends; the end is completed using the germline J gene. The rearrangement joins TRBV7-9 to TRBJ1-2; no clear D gene. Germline CDR1 is SEHNR and CDR2 is FQNEAQ (reference sequence). The CDR3 runs 11 residues. CDR3 DNA (partial): TGTGCCAGCAGCTTAACAGATACC. Protein product: CASSLTDT. The whole CDR3 reads CASSLTDTYTF.

On this clone itself: With the read ending 3 residues before the CDR3 end, the germline J gene is used to fill in that end. The V call is TRBV2, the J call TRBJ1-2, with D perhaps TRBD1 (6 bases). The CDR3 totals 16 residues. Germline-derived CDR1 and CDR2 are SNHLY and FYNNEI. V was cut by 7 bases and J by 0 bases, with 18 bases left in between. The sequenced CDR3 bases are TGTGCCAGCATTCATACTCCGGGACAAGCTAACTATGGC. This translates into CASIHTPGQANYG. The whole CDR3 reads CASIHTPGQANYGYTF.

The covered CDR3 bases are TGTGCCAGCAGCCCCCGGGACTGGAAAAACATC. Translated: CASSPRDWKNI. The complete CDR3 sequence is CASSPRDWKNIYTF. The V and J genes are TRBV7-2 and TRBJ1-2, with D perhaps TRBD1 (5 bases). The read halts 3 residues ahead of the CDR3 end, with the missing end drawn from the germline J gene. This CDR3 comprises 14 residues. CDR1 and CDR2 (germline): SGHTA, FQGNSA.

Concerning this clone itself: The missing CDR3 end, 3 residues past where the read stops, is filled in from the germline J gene. The chain uses TRBV18 and TRBJ2-4; D is possibly TRBD2 (5 bases). The CDR3 consists of 13 residues. Germline CDR1 and CDR2: KGHSH and LQKENI. The sequenced CDR3 bases are TGTGCCAGCTCACCGGAAGAGGGCTATGGT. Its protein product is CASSPEEGYG. In full, the CDR3 is CASSPEEGYGQYF.

Details on this clone: The CDR3 is cut off 3 residues early in the read; its end comes from the germline J gene. The gene calls are TRBV5-1 and TRBJ2-7; tentatively, D is TRBD2 (6 bases). Germline loops: CDR1 SGHRS, CDR2 YFSETQ. V lost 4 bases and J lost 0, with 14 bases in between. There are 15 residues in the CDR3. The CDR3 is CASSRGASDSYEQYF. The CDR3 bases that were read are TGCGCCAGCAGCCGCGGGGCTAGCGACTCCTACGAG.

About this clone: The missing CDR3 end, 3 residues past where the read stops, is filled in from the germline J gene. V gene TRBV2 combines with J gene TRBJ1-5, with D maybe TRBD1 (6 bases). The CDR3 covers 14 residues. Trimming removed 6 bases at V and 6 bases at J, with 15 bases between. Germline values: CDR1 SNHLY, CDR2 FYNNEI. The CDR3 is CASSTGGASQPQHF. CDR3 DNA (partial): TGTGCCAGCAGCACCGGGGGGGCCTCTCAGCCC.

About this clone: Read data end 3 residues before the CDR3 end; the end is taken from the germline J gene. This sequence joins TRBV20-1 and TRBJ1-5; 8 bases agree with TRBD1. Unmatched junction bases numbered 5, after V lost 5 bases and J lost 2 bases. The CDR3 runs 14 residues. The germline CDR1 and CDR2 sequences are DFQATT and SNEGSKA (reference sequence). CDR3 amino acids: CSAPDREGNQPQHF. CDR3 bases read: TGCAGTGCTCCGGACAGGGAGGGCAATCAGCCC.

Note on this clone: The read terminates 3 residues ahead of where the CDR3 ends, so the germline J gene completes it. The rearrangement links TRBV19 to TRBJ2-1, with D possibly being TRBD1 (6 bases). Germline V lookup: CDR1 LNHDA, CDR2 SQIVND (reference sequence). This CDR3 region has 15 residues. The V and J ends lost 3 bases and 4 bases respectively, with 13 bases between them. CDR3 DNA (partial): TGTGCCAGTAGTATCAAACAGGGAGCTTACAATGAG. This sequence encodes CASSIKQGAYNE. The complete CDR3 sequence is CASSIKQGAYNEQFF.

On this clone: Read sequence stops 3 residues before the CDR3 end, and the germline J gene provides the missing end. This chain joins TRBV7-6 and TRBJ2-2; tentative D call: TRBD2 (6 bases). Looked up from germline, CDR1 is SGHVS and CDR2 is FNYEAQ. V was cut by 1 base and J by 1 base, with 16 bases left in between. The CDR3 loop spans 18 amino acids. CDR3 bases read: TGTGCCAGCAGCTTAGTAGGCTGGGGGGACCAGAACACCGGGGAG. As protein: CASSLVGWGDQNTGE. The CDR3, in full, reads CASSLVGWGDQNTGELFF.

With respect to this clone: The read terminates 3 residues before the CDR3 end, so the remaining end is supplied by the germline J gene. The J gene is TRBJ2-7, the V gene TRBV5-1; D is perhaps TRBD2 (7 bases). This CDR3 is 16 amino acids long. The V end was cut by 0 bases, the J end by 2 bases, with 15 bases between. Germline lookup yields CDR1 SGHRS and CDR2 YFSETQ. The CDR3 protein is CASSLGKGGVAYEQYF. The CDR3 DNA, read in part, is TGCGCCAGCAGCTTGGGTAAGGGGGGGGTAGCCTACGAG. Complete variable domain (other parts from reference TRBV5-1 and TRBJ2-7): KAGVTQTPRYLIKTRGQQVTLSCSPISGHRSVSWYQQTPGQGLQFLFEYFSETQRNKGNFPGRFSGRQFSNSRSEMNVSTLELGDSALYLCASSLGKGGVAYEQYFGPGTRLTVT.

As regards this clone: The CDR3 end is not reached by the read, which stops 3 residues before it; the germline J gene fills it in. The chain combines TRBV12-5 with TRBJ2-3, with 9 bases identical to TRBD2. The CDR3 covers 16 residues. In germline, CDR1 is LGHNT, CDR2 FRNRAP. The DNA read from the CDR3 is TGTGCTAGTGGTTCGGCGGCGGGAGGGCACCAAGAGACG. Translating it yields CASGSAAGGHQET. The entire CDR3 sequence reads CASGSAAGGHQETQYF. Filled out from reference TRBV12-5 and TRBJ2-3, the complete variable domain reads DARVTQTPRHKVTEMGQEVTMRCQPILGHNTVFWYRQTMMQGLELLAYFRNRAPLDDSGMPKDRFSAEMPDATLATLKIQPSEPRDSAVYFCASGSAAGGHQETQYFGPGTRLTVL.

Regarding this clone: Coverage ceases 3 residues before the CDR3 finishes, and the germline J gene fills in the end. The chain employs TRBV10-3 and TRBJ1-1; D may be TRBD1 (5 bases). In germline, CDR1 is ENHRY, CDR2 SYGVKD. This CDR3 is 13 amino acids long. The V end lost 6 bases, the J end lost 4 bases, and 12 bases lay between the germline ends. Partial CDR3 DNA: TGTGCCATCAGGGACGACAGAGGCACTGAA. Residues: CAIRDDRGTE. The CDR3 reads in full as CAIRDDRGTEAFF.

This CDR3 reads CATSETGGRNEQFF. CDR3 DNA, as far as it was read: TGTGCCACCAGTGAGACAGGGGGCAGGAATGAG. The V call is TRBV24-1, the J call TRBJ2-1; TRBD1 matches 10 bases. The DNA ends 3 residues before the CDR3 does, and the rest of the CDR3 is filled in from the germline J gene. V lost 4 bases, J lost 7 bases, and 3 bases stayed unmatched. The CDR3 totals 14 residues. Germline V gene lookup returns CDR1 KGHDR and CDR2 SFDVKD.

With regard to this clone: The observed sequence ends 3 residues before the CDR3 terminus, with the missing tail filled in from the germline J gene. The rearrangement links TRBV19 to TRBJ1-2, with TRBD1 identical over 8 bases. The CDR3 runs 15 residues. Germline loops: CDR1 LNHDA, CDR2 SQIVND (reference sequence). J lost 2 bases, V lost 5 bases, and 7 bases had no gene match. The CDR3 loop reads CASSPPDRVNYGYTF. The part of the CDR3 DNA that was read is TGTGCCAGTAGTCCCCCGGACAGGGTAAACTATGGC.

Note on this clone: The sequenced fragment ends 3 residues before the CDR3 boundary, so the rest is inferred from the germline J gene. V gene TRBV2 combines with J gene TRBJ2-3; 7 nucleotides align to TRBD1. Trimming at V came to 5 bases and at J to 1 base, leaving 3 bases not matched to a gene. This CDR3 is 14 amino acids long. The germline V gene has CDR1 SNHLY and CDR2 FYNNEI. CDR3 protein: CASSPGQGTDTQYF. CDR3 DNA (partial): TGTGCCAGCAGTCCTGGACAGGGCACAGATACG.

Regarding this clone: The DNA ends 3 residues before the CDR3 does, and the rest of the CDR3 is filled in from the germline J gene. The chain recombines TRBV7-2 with TRBJ1-4; no clear D gene. Germline loops: CDR1 SGHTA, CDR2 FQGNSA. Between the trimmed V and J ends, which lost 3 bases and 6 bases, there was a span of 11 bases. CDR3 size: 14 residues. The covered CDR3 bases are TGTGCCAGCAGCTTTGATTCCGGGTATGAAAAA. Translating it yields CASSFDSGYEK. From start to end, the CDR3 is CASSFDSGYEKLFF.

About this clone itself: A read error may produce the germline difference seen at one junction end. The sequence runs out 3 residues before the end of the CDR3; the remainder is reconstructed from the germline J gene. This rearrangement joins TRBV4-2 to TRBJ2-1; 10 positions agree with TRBD2. CDR3 size: 16 residues. The germline V gene has CDR1 LGHNA and CDR2 YNFKEQ. The part of the CDR3 DNA that was read is TGCGCCAGCAGCCAAGGATATCTAGCGGGGGAGGCTGAG. Protein: CASSQGYLAGEAE. The CDR3 in full is CASSQGYLAGEAEQFF.

On this clone itself: The read finishes 3 residues shy of the CDR3 end, and the germline J gene is used to complete it. The V gene is TRBV19, the J gene TRBJ2-1; perhaps TRBD2 as D (5 bases). V lost 7 bases, J lost 3 bases, and 22 bases lay in between. Germline-derived CDR1 and CDR2 are LNHDA and SQIVND (reference sequence). This CDR3 is 17 amino acids long. The CDR3 reads CASTGSGAEEYYNEQFF. CDR3 DNA (partial): TGTGCCAGTACGGGTAGTGGAGCGGAAGAGTACTACAATGAG. The complete variable domain, with remaining parts taken from reference TRBV19 and TRBJ2-1, reads DGGITQSPKYLFRKEGQNVTLSCEQNLNHDAMYWYRQDPGQGLRLIYYSQIVNDFQKGDIAEGYSVSREKKESFPLTVTSAQKNPTAFYLCASTGSGAEEYYNEQFFGPGTRLTVL.

Notes on this clone: The read terminates 3 residues ahead of where the CDR3 ends, so the germline J gene completes it. The gene calls are TRBV18 and TRBJ1-2, with 9 bases aligning to TRBD1. CDR1 KGHSH and CDR2 LQKENI come from the germline V gene. This CDR3 comprises 13 residues. The sequenced CDR3 bases are TGTGCCAGCTTGGACAGGGGAGAAGGCGAC. It encodes CASLDRGEGD. The entire CDR3 protein reads CASLDRGEGDYTF.

The CDR3 protein is CASSPHYTDTQYF. Incomplete CDR3 DNA: TGCGCCAGCAGCCCCCACTACACAGATACG. This chain links TRBV5-1 with TRBJ2-3; no reliable D call. The read falls 3 residues short of the CDR3 end, and the missing part is taken from the germline J gene. With 4 bases removed from V and 2 bases from J, the gap between germline ends came to 8 bases. The CDR3 extends over 13 amino acids. CDR1 and CDR2 from the germline V gene are SGHRS and YFSETQ. Complete variable domain (other parts from reference TRBV5-1 and TRBJ2-3): KAGVTQTPRYLIKTRGQQVTLSCSPISGHRSVSWYQQTPGQGLQFLFEYFSETQRNKGNFPGRFSGRQFSNSRSEMNVSTLELGDSALYLCASSPHYTDTQYFGPGTRLTVL.